One sample yielded the 5 T cell receptor beta chains listed below, sequenced in a study of blood T cells in healthy people across ages. With a J-beta primer mix and a sample-barcoded 5' primer, a second PCR ran about 7 to 12 cycles. TCRdb processed the 5' RACE reads anew with MiXCR; each CDR3 protein has one entry. The data show 650,000 to 700,000 distinct CDR3 sequences, with about a third seen just once and just over 15% held by the top ten. Sequenced input: blood. These receptors came from a woman older than 75 in good health.

This clonotype was counted once. This rearrangement joins TRBV7-6 to TRBJ2-5, with TRBD1 matching 8 bases. TRBJ2-7 explains the end of the DNA better; the J call may be wrong. The CDR3 has 15 amino acids. Germline-derived CDR1 and CDR2 are SGHVS and FNYEAQ. The CDR3 DNA reads TGTGCCAGCAGCTTAGGCCCGGGACAGGACTACGAGCAGTACTTC. Translation gives CASSLGPGQDYEQYF.

This clonotype was recorded many times. V gene TRBV11-2 combines with J gene TRBJ2-7; 11 bases agree with TRBD1. This CDR3 spans 15 amino acids. V lost 2 bases, J lost 6 bases, and 6 bases stayed unmatched. CDR1 is SGHAT, CDR2 FQNNGV, per germline. The CDR3 nucleotides read TGTGCCAGCAGCTTATCGGGGACAGGGGGAGGCGAGCAGTACTTC. Its protein product is CASSLSGTGGGEQYF.

Concerning this clonotype: Possible read error: a much larger clone is one base away. V gene TRBV20-1 combines with J gene TRBJ2-1, with 7 bases matching TRBD2. The CDR3 has 14 amino acids. Germline trimming cut 0 bases from V and 10 bases from J; bases unmatched to any gene: 9. CDR1 is DFQATT and CDR2 is SNEGSKA in the germline V gene (reference sequence). CDR3 loop: CSARDGTTGNEQFF. The DNA of the CDR3 is TGCAGTGCTAGAGATGGGACTACCGGCAACGAGCAGTTCTTC.

The rearrangement joins TRBV7-9 to TRBJ2-5; 7 nucleotides align to TRBD1. The germline V gene has CDR1 SEHNR and CDR2 FQNEAQ (reference sequence). The CDR3 runs to 15 residues. The J segment lost 2 bases and the V segment lost 5 bases, leaving 8 bases of the junction unmatched. The CDR3 spells CASSGATGPQETQYF. The CDR3 DNA reads TGTGCCAGCAGCGGAGCGACAGGGCCTCAAGAGACCCAGTACTTC.

A word on this clonotype: A much larger clone lies a single base off, so this may be a read error. The CDR3 ends on some other residue instead of the conserved phenylalanine or tryptophan, so this is likely a read error. This sequence joins TRBV7-9 and TRBJ1-5; D is ambiguous. CDR1 is SEHNR and CDR2 is FQNEAQ in the germline V gene (reference sequence). Trimming cost V 1 base and J 3 bases, with 10 bases left between them. This CDR3 contains 15 residues. CDR3 in DNA: TGTGCCAGCAGCTTAGGAGCCTGGGACAATCAGCCCCAGCATCTT. Its protein product is CASSLGAWDNQPQHL.